The rows below give T cell receptor beta chains drawn from one sample of a study of cytomegalovirus exposure and HLA in healthy donors. This table comes from immunoSEQ multiplex PCR, and its TCRdb copy is limited to in-frame clones, with some not included. The table has about 160,000 clones, 75% seen once. Input material: PBMCs. These receptors all stem from a woman aged 50 to 65 in good health and CMV-seropositive. The CDR3 runs from the conserved cysteine through the conserved F or W.

V gene	J gene	CDR3 protein
TRBV14	TRBJ1-4	CASSQVLTGFEKLFF
TRBV6-1	TRBJ1-2	CASSEGPAWDYGYPF
TRBV9	TRBJ2-7	CASSERDRAMTYEQYF
TRBV10-1	TRBJ1-1	CASSRQRNTEAFF
TRBV2	TRBJ1-2	CASSPTGSLGGYTF
TRBV12-5	TRBJ2-3	CASAQGGTDTQYF
TRBV4-1	TRBJ2-7	CASSQSGQAADQYF
TRBV9	TRBJ2-3	CASSKMGAGGHYTDTQYF
TRBV4-2	TRBJ2-7	CASSPQGQGAYEQYF
TRBV5-1	TRBJ1-1	CASSFLSQMNTEAFF
TRBV5-4	TRBJ2-5	CASSLRGGRQETQYF
TRBV4-2	TRBJ2-4	CASSHRDRVNIQYF
TRBV7-9	TRBJ2-1	CASSDRDSEQFF
TRBV7-2	TRBJ2-3	CASSFLSGYTDTQYF
TRBV15	TRBJ1-5	CATSRFREGNQPQHF
TRBV11-2	TRBJ2-7	CASSLDRQSHYEQYF